This TCR beta chain emerged from a study of long-term antiretroviral therapy in people with HIV. Study context: A decade or so separates the oldest specimens from the later 2015 immediate-ART recommendation.

Germline-derived CDR1 and CDR2 are SGHAT and FQNNGV. This CDR3 has 18 amino acids. The V segment lost 1 base and the J segment 3 bases; nucleotides outside the gene matches: 7. Running of the v3.0 immunoSEQ assay took place at survey level. The protocol was immunoSEQ multiplex PCR, while the TCRdb copy is restricted to in-frame clones and leaves out a portion. The data hold tens of thousands of clones, with about 85% observed a single time. Participants with HIV, all of them, were treated in the United States. Study outcomes and limitations: ART-treated samples gained diversity yet remained below transplant donor controls.

To note about this clone: The antigen is undetermined.

The specimen comprised unsorted PBMCs, sampled 1.1 years after starting antiretroviral therapy. The rearrangement joins TRBV11-2 to TRBJ2-4; 12 nucleotides agree with TRBD2. The origin of this receptor is a man between 18 and 35 years old with HIV. CDR3 loop: CASSLVASGGGVKNIQYF. DNA of the CDR3: TGTGCCAGCAGCTTAGTCGCTAGCGGGGGGGGTGTCAAAAACATTCAGTACTTC.